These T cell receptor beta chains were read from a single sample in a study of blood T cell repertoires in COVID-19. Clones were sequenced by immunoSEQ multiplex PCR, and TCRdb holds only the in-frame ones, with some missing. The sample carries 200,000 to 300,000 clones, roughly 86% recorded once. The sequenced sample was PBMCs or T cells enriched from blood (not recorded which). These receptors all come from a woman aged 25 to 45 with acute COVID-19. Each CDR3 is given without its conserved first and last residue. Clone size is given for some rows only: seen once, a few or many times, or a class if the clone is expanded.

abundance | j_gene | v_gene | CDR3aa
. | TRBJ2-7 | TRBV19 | ASSWTSSSSYEQY
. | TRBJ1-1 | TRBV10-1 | ASSEGWRGTEAF
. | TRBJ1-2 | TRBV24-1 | ATSSGGHYGYT
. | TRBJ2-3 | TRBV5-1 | ASSLQTDTQY
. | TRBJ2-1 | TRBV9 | ASSVVAGAGYNEQF
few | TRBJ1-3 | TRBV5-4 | ASSSSRGGNTIY
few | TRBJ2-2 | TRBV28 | ASRPGTANTGELF
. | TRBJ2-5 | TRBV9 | ASSVVGTSGGVGETQY
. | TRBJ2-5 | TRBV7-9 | ASSFQVRGKETQY
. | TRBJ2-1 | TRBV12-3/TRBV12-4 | ASSTGHYNEQF
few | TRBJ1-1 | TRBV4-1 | ASSQGFSTANTEAF
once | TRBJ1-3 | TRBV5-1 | ASSLSGAGAHGNTIY
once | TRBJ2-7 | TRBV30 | AWSANRLGQY
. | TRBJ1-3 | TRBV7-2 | ASSWGQGSSGNTIY
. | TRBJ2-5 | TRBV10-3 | AISDPTSGAYQETQY
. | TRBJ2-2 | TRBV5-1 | ASSLYGQNTGELF
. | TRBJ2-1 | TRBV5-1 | ASSLYREGNEQF
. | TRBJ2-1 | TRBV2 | ASSAGQGSYNEQF
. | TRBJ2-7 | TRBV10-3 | AISDKAGIAHEQY
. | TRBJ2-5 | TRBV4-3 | ASSQDPGGQRETQY
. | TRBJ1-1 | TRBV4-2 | ASSQDGGSMNTEAF
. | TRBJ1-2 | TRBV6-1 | ASSEAWRDRGNGYT